One sample yielded the 25 T cell receptor beta chains listed below, sequenced in a study of T cell changes during pregnancy in multiple sclerosis. Method: immunoSEQ multiplex PCR; TCRdb's copy keeps in-frame clones and lacks some. The table records 30,000 to 35,000 clones, around 90% of them present only once. The sequenced sample was CD8+ T cells from peripheral blood mononuclear cells, obtained after pregnancy. The receptors here all came from a female donor with multiple sclerosis, enrolled in a pregnancy study.

V is TRBV4-1 and J is TRBJ2-1; no clear D gene. CDR3 length equals 12 residues. Trimming took 3 bases from V and 13 from J, leaving 13 bases between them. In germline, CDR1 is MGHRA, CDR2 YSYEKL. Written as DNA, the CDR3 is TGCGCCAGCAGCCAGAATATAGTTCCCCAGTTCTTC. It specifies CASSQNIVPQFF.

The chain combines TRBV7-8 with TRBJ2-1; 9 positions match TRBD1. Germline V gene lookup returns CDR1 SGHVS and CDR2 FQNEAQ. The CDR3 contains 14 residues. V trimming: 5 bases; J trimming: 5 bases; junction bases outside the gene matches: 4. In nucleotides, the CDR3 is TGTGCCAGCAGCGCCCGGACAGGGGACAATGAGCAGTTCTTC. As protein: CASSARTGDNEQFF.

The V call is TRBV6-5, the J call TRBJ1-1; D gene ambiguous. Germline CDR1 reads MNHEY; CDR2 reads SVGAGI. The V and J ends lost 7 bases and 2 bases respectively, with 8 bases between them. The CDR3 loop spans 12 amino acids. Here the CDR3 DNA reads TGTGCCAGCAAGCGGACCAACACTGAAGCTTTCTTT. Its protein is CASKRTNTEAFF.

The V call is TRBV5-8, the J call TRBJ2-4; D is unclear. Trimming removed 2 bases from V and 0 bases from J, with 9 bases in between. From germline, CDR1 is SGHTS and CDR2 YDEGEE. The CDR3 has 15 amino acids. The CDR3 is CASSFQVLAKNIQYF. CDR3 nucleotides: TGTGCCAGCAGCTTTCAAGTACTAGCCAAAAACATTCAGTACTTC.

The chain employs TRBV9 and TRBJ2-5, with a weak D call TRBD2 (6 bases). The J call is uncertain, as TRBJ2-7 better fits the DNA end. CDR3 length: 14 amino acids. Germline V gene sequence: CDR1 SGDLS, CDR2 YYNGEE. CDR3 in DNA: TGTGCCAGCAGCGTAACCGGGAGCTCCTACGAGCAGTACTTC. Encoded protein: CASSVTGSSYEQYF.

The count of this clone is one. The genes are TRBV9 and TRBJ2-5; D is uncertain. Trimming pared 0 bases from V and 5 bases from J, leaving 14 bases between. CDR1 and CDR2 from the germline V gene are SGDLS and YYNGEE. The CDR3 sequence is 15 residues long. The CDR3 nucleotides read TGTGCCAGCAGCGTAGGCGGCCACCCTTTGGAGACCCAGTACTTC. It translates to CASSVGGHPLETQYF.

The chain recombines TRBV15 with TRBJ1-1, with D hard to call. The CDR3 runs 12 residues. Trimming took off 1 base at V and 5 bases at J, with 5 bases between the two ends. The germline V gene has CDR1 LNHNV and CDR2 YYDKDF (reference sequence). The DNA of the CDR3 is TGTGCCACCAGCAGAGTGTATACTGAAGCTTTCTTT. This codes for CATSRVYTEAFF. Filled out from reference TRBV15 and TRBJ1-1, the complete variable domain reads DAMVIQNPRYQVTQFGKPVTLSCSQTLNHNVMYWYQQKSSQAPKLLFHYYDKDFNNEADTPDNFQSRRPNTSFCFLDIRSPGLGDTAMYLCATSRVYTEAFFGQGTRLTVV.

J is TRBJ1-1 and V is TRBV27; D may be TRBD1 (5 bases). CDR3 size: 13 residues. Deletions cut 2 bases from V and 1 base from J, with 5 bases between. Germline CDR1 MNHEY, CDR2 SMNVEV (reference sequence). The CDR3 reads CASSLGQNTEAFF. Here the CDR3 DNA reads TGTGCCAGCAGTTTAGGACAGAACACTGAAGCTTTCTTT.

The CDR3 loop reads CASSQVVGGGAETQYF. DNA for the CDR3: TGCGCCAGCAGCCAAGTCGTGGGGGGGGGTGCTGAGACCCAGTACTTC. The genes are TRBV4-3 and TRBJ2-5; 7 bases agree with TRBD2. V shed 1 base and J 5 bases; nucleotides not matched to a gene: 10. In germline, CDR1 is LGHNA, CDR2 YSLEER. The CDR3 loop spans 16 amino acids.

The gene calls are TRBV7-9 and TRBJ2-4, with 14 bases fitting TRBD2. The CDR3 sequence is 15 residues long. The V gene's germline CDR1 is SEHNR and CDR2 FQNEAQ (reference sequence). The V and J ends lost 4 bases and 8 bases, in that order; junction bases with no gene match: 4. In DNA, the CDR3 is TGTGCCAGCAGCTCGGGGACTAGCGGGGGTGACATTCAGTACTTC. It specifies CASSSGTSGGDIQYF. Drawing the rest from reference TRBV7-9 and TRBJ2-4, the complete variable domain is DTGVSQNPRHKITKRGQNVTFRCDPISEHNRLYWYRQTLGQGPEFLTYFQNEAQLEKSRLLSDRFSAERPKGSFSTLEIQRTEQGDSAMYLCASSSGTSGGDIQYFGAGTRLSVL.

This chain connects TRBV27 to TRBJ1-1; 8 positions agree with TRBD1. CDR3 length equals 15 residues. CDR1 and CDR2 (germline): MNHEY, SMNVEV (reference sequence). Unmatched junction bases numbered 13, after V lost 8 bases and J lost 5 bases. CDR3 residues: CASGAASTGATEAFF. In DNA, the CDR3 is TGTGCCAGCGGGGCCGCGTCGACAGGGGCAACTGAAGCTTTCTTT.

J is TRBJ2-1 and V is TRBV25-1; a weak D match, TRBD1 (5 bases). This CDR3 spans 12 amino acids. The V and J ends lost 7 bases and 3 bases respectively, with 7 bases between them. Germline CDR1 and CDR2: MGHDK and SYGVNS. CDR3 sequence (DNA): TGTGCCAGCAACAGGAACTACAATGAGCAGTTCTTC. Its protein product is CASNRNYNEQFF.

The chain couples TRBV9 to TRBJ2-5, with D tentatively TRBD1 (6 bases). The CDR3 sequence is 14 residues long. Germline V gene sequence: CDR1 SGDLS, CDR2 YYNGEE. The V and J ends lost 0 bases and 5 bases respectively, with 11 bases between them. CDR3 nucleotides: TGTGCCAGCAGCGTAGCGTCCAGGGGCGAGACCCAGTACTTC. Translated, it gives CASSVASRGETQYF.

The CDR3 loop reads CASSLAESSGEQYF. CDR3 nucleotides: TGTGCCAGCAGCTTAGCGGAGTCATCGGGCGAGCAGTACTTC. The chain links TRBV7-6 to TRBJ2-7; D gene unclear. Per germline, CDR1 SGHVS and CDR2 FNYEAQ. Deletions cut 0 bases from V and 6 bases from J, with 12 bases between. This CDR3 has 14 amino acids.

The chain is built from TRBV4-3 and TRBJ2-5, with a tentative D call TRBD2 (5 bases). The CDR3 length is 15 residues. Trimming removed 2 bases at V and 5 bases at J, with 15 bases between. Germline loops: CDR1 LGHNA, CDR2 YSLEER. CDR3 bases: TGCGCCAGCAGCCAATCGTCTAGCATAGGGGAGACCCAGTACTTC. Translating gives CASSQSSSIGETQYF.

The chain combines TRBV13 with TRBJ1-2; TRBD1 agrees at 7 bases. The J segment lost 2 bases and the V segment lost 5 bases, leaving 5 bases of the junction unmatched. Per germline, CDR1 PRHDT and CDR2 FYEKMQ (reference sequence). The CDR3 is made up of 14 amino acids. The CDR3: CASSPTGTNYGYTF. CDR3 DNA sequence: TGTGCCAGCAGCCCGACAGGGACAAACTATGGCTACACCTTC.

This chain links TRBV9 with TRBJ2-1; TRBD1 aligns across 7 bases. CDR3 size: 16 residues. Germline V lookup: CDR1 SGDLS, CDR2 YYNGEE. Losses at the gene ends were 0 bases for V and 2 bases for J; bases not matched to a gene: 5. The CDR3 DNA reads TGTGCCAGCAGCGTAGAGAGGACAGGTCCCTACAATGAGCAGTTCTTC. Translating it yields CASSVERTGPYNEQFF. Full variable domain (remainder filled in from reference TRBV9 and TRBJ2-1): DSGVTQTPKHLITATGQRVTLRCSPRSGDLSVYWYQQSLDQGLQFLIQYYNGEERAKGNILERFSAQQFPDLHSELNLSSLELGDSALYFCASSVERTGPYNEQFFGPGTRLTVL.

A few counts support this clone. The chain's CDR3 is CASNSGNTEAFF. For the CDR3, the DNA is TGCGCCAGCAACTCAGGGAACACTGAAGCTTTCTTT. The chain carries TRBV4-1 and TRBJ1-1; no clear D gene. This CDR3 has 12 residues. From germline, CDR1 is MGHRA and CDR2 YSYEKL. V was clipped by 7 bases and J by 1 base, with 7 bases between them.

The chain employs TRBV10-2 and TRBJ2-3; possible D gene TRBD2, 7 bases. Trimming cost V 2 bases and J 4 bases, with 16 bases left between them. The CDR3 spans 16 residues. Germline assignment: CDR1 WSHSY and CDR2 SAAADI. The CDR3 region is CASSEPEGGRADTQYF. The DNA for the CDR3 is TGCGCCAGCAGTGAGCCTGAGGGGGGGCGGGCAGATACGCAGTATTTT.

The chain recombines TRBV6-4 with TRBJ1-4; TRBD1 might be the D (5 bases). From germline, CDR1 is MRHNA and CDR2 SNTAGT. The CDR3 is 15 amino acids. V gave up 8 bases and J gave up 2 bases, with 15 bases separating them. The CDR3 DNA sequence: TGTGCCAGCTCCCGGGGGGGTAAGACTAATGAAAAACTGTTTTTT. This codes for CASSRGGKTNEKLFF.

The V call is TRBV4-1, the J call TRBJ1-2; 9 bases map to TRBD1. Germline loops: CDR1 MGHRA, CDR2 YSYEKL. J lost 8 bases, V lost 2 bases, and 9 bases had no gene match. This CDR3 contains 15 residues. CDR3 DNA sequence: TGCGCCAGCAGCCAATTTTGGGACAGGGTGGACGGCTACACCTTC. The encoded protein is CASSQFWDRVDGYTF.

V and J are TRBV4-1 and TRBJ2-5, with 11 bases matching TRBD2. The CDR3 has 13 residues. V was clipped by 5 bases and J by 5 bases; unmatched bases: 1. Germline-derived CDR1 and CDR2 are MGHRA and YSYEKL. The CDR3 region is CASSSSGGETQYF. DNA for the CDR3: TGCGCCAGCAGCTCTAGCGGGGGGGAGACCCAGTACTTC.

This clone was found a few times. The V and J genes are TRBV7-9 and TRBJ2-1, with D perhaps matching TRBD2 (5 bases). The CDR3 spans 15 residues. The ends were cut back, 6 bases at V and 3 bases at J, with 15 bases in the middle. Germline CDR1 and CDR2: SEHNR and FQNEAQ (reference sequence). Written as DNA, the CDR3 is TGTGCCAGCAGTTGGAGGAGTAACCTCTACAATGAGCAGTTCTTC. It specifies CASSWRSNLYNEQFF.

The chain uses TRBV5-8 and TRBJ1-2; D not resolved. V lost 0 bases, J lost 2 bases, and 5 bases lay in between. Germline V gene data show CDR1 as SGHTS and CDR2 as YDEGEE. CDR3 size: 13 residues. The CDR3 sequence: CASSLGQNYGYTF. The CDR3 bases are TGTGCCAGCAGCTTGGGCCAGAACTATGGCTACACCTTC. Based on the CDR3 plus reference TRBV5-8 and TRBJ1-2, the full variable domain is EAGVTQSPTHLIKTRGQQATLRCSPISGHTSVYWYQQALGLGLQFLLWYDEGEERNRGNFPPRFSGRQFPNYSSELNVNALELEDSALYLCASSLGQNYGYTFGSGTRLTVV.

The V and J genes are TRBV7-3 and TRBJ2-3; maybe TRBD2 (7 bases). Trimming stripped 0 bases from V and 3 bases from J, with 10 bases between. In germline, CDR1 is SGHTA, CDR2 FQGTGA. The CDR3 spans 15 residues. CDR3 sequence: CASSLTGGPTDTQYF. CDR3 DNA: TGTGCCAGCAGCTTAACGGGGGGGCCAACAGATACGCAGTATTTT.